The 6 T cell receptor beta chains in this list originate from one sample, sequenced in a study of T cells after yellow fever vaccination. Using its own MiXCR run on the 5' RACE reads, TCRdb lists one record per CDR3 protein. The sample gives under 700,000 distinct CDR3 sequences, about a sixth of which show up once; roughly 17% is in the top ten. This sample comprised PBMCs, obtained 5 days after the first yellow fever vaccination. The receptor source for this set is a man between 18 and 29 years old who received the YFV17D yellow fever vaccine.

This clonotype came up many times. This rearrangement joins TRBV7-6 to TRBJ2-3, with D tentatively TRBD1 (6 bases). Per germline, CDR1 SGHVS and CDR2 FNYEAQ. V was shortened by 3 bases and J by 3 bases, with 13 bases between the two germline ends. This CDR3 has 15 amino acids. The CDR3 region has the DNA TGTGCCAGCAGCTTGAGACAAGGGGGTACAGATACGCAGTATTTT. It codes for CASSLRQGGTDTQYF.

This chain links TRBV4-1 with TRBJ1-3; no definite D call. The germline V and J ends were trimmed by 1 base and 4 bases, with 11 bases remaining between them. CDR3 size: 15 residues. From germline, CDR1 is MGHRA and CDR2 YSYEKL. The CDR3 reads CASSQVGGSGNTIYF. CDR3 coding DNA: TGCGCCAGCAGCCAAGTCGGTGGGTCGGGAAACACCATATATTTT.

This sequence joins TRBV27 and TRBJ2-2; 9 bases fit TRBD1. Germline CDR1 reads MNHEY; CDR2 reads SMNVEV (reference sequence). Trimming took 5 bases from V and 2 from J; bases not matched to a gene: 9. The CDR3 is made up of 17 amino acids. The CDR3, as DNA: TGTGCCAGCAGTATCACCGGGACAGGGTTTAACACCGGGGAGCTGTTTTTT. It is translated as CASSITGTGFNTGELFF.

This clonotype showed up just a few times. The CDR3 DNA follows: TGTGCCAGCTCACCGGGCTGGGCCCCAGATGAAAAACTGTTTTTT. Its protein is CASSPGWAPDEKLFF. The V and J genes are TRBV18 and TRBJ1-4; D remains unclear. V dropped 3 bases and J dropped 6 bases, with 14 bases sitting between them. CDR1 is KGHSH and CDR2 is LQKENI in the germline V gene. The CDR3 sequence is 15 residues long.

The genes are TRBV2 and TRBJ2-1; maybe TRBD2 (7 bases). Germline-derived CDR1 and CDR2 are SNHLY and FYNNEI. The CDR3 has 19 amino acids. Trimming removed 0 bases at V and 1 base at J, with 19 bases between. The CDR3 region is CASSEASPSGGPSYNEQFF. CDR3 nucleotide sequence: TGTGCCAGCAGTGAAGCGTCCCCCTCGGGGGGCCCTTCCTACAATGAGCAGTTCTTC. Full variable domain (remainder filled in from reference TRBV2 and TRBJ2-1): EPEVTQTPSHQVTQMGQEVILRCVPISNHLYFYWYRQILGQKVEFLVSFYNNEISEKSEIFDDQFSVERPDGSNFTLKIRSTKLEDSAMYFCASSEASPSGGPSYNEQFFGPGTRLTVL.

This clonotype was found once. The CDR3 spells CSAGNVLGGRDSPLHF. The CDR3 DNA is TGCAGTGCTGGTAACGTTCTTGGAGGGCGGGATTCACCCCTCCACTTT. The chain employs TRBV20-1 and TRBJ1-6; D is undetermined. The V end was cut by 5 bases, the J end by 8 bases, with 22 bases between. Per the germline V gene, CDR1 is DFQATT and CDR2 is SNEGSKA (reference sequence). The CDR3 is 16 amino acids.